The 21 T cell receptor beta chains below were found in one sample sequenced in a study of CD8 T cells in ankylosing spondylitis. Study-wide results and caveats: For ankylosing spondylitis blood, a TCR beta motif of seven to nine highly homologous variants appeared characteristic.

TCRdb fed the 5' RACE reads into MiXCR, producing one record per CDR3 protein. The repertoire has a few hundred thousand distinct CDR3 sequences, 20% to 25% of them found once; the top ten carry roughly a sixth. No antigen is known for these receptors. Sequencing used blood, either unsorted or a sorted T cell fraction (not recorded which). The origin of the receptors is a male donor with ankylosing spondylitis.

In this sample, this clonotype turned up a few times. This chain joins TRBV12-3 or TRBV12-4 and TRBJ2-1; a possible D gene is TRBD2 (5 bases). The CDR3 length is 11 residues. Trimming removed 5 bases from V and 10 bases from J, with 9 bases in between. CDR3 coding DNA: TGTGCCAGCAGTGAACTAGAGGAGCAGTTCTTC. Its translation: CASSELEEQFF.

The chain has TRBV11-1 and TRBJ2-7, with 10 positions matching TRBD2. This CDR3 spans 16 amino acids. Trimming cost V 5 bases and J 3 bases; bases outside gene matches: 10. Germline-derived CDR1 and CDR2 are SGHAT and FQDESV (reference sequence). As DNA, the CDR3 is TGTGCCAGCAGCCTCCCAGGGGCTAGCGGGAGCTACGAGCAGTACTTC. Translating gives CASSLPGASGSYEQYF. The full variable domain, with the rest looked up from reference TRBV11-1 and TRBJ2-7, is EAEVAQSPRYKITEKSQAVAFWCDPISGHATLYWYRQILGQGPELLVQFQDESVVDDSQLPKDRFSAERLKGVDSTLKIQPAELGDSAMYLCASSLPGASGSYEQYFGPGTRLTVT.

This clonotype was counted a few times. The chain employs TRBV5-1 and TRBJ2-2, with D perhaps matching TRBD1 (6 bases). Germline-derived CDR1 and CDR2 are SGHRS and YFSETQ. V was trimmed by 2 bases and J by 2 bases, leaving 10 bases between them. CDR3 length: 15 residues. CDR3: CASSLRDINTGELFF. The DNA for the CDR3 is TGCGCCAGCAGCTTAAGGGACATTAACACCGGGGAGCTGTTTTTT. The variable domain in full, with the rest retrieved from reference TRBV5-1 and TRBJ2-2, is KAGVTQTPRYLIKTRGQQVTLSCSPISGHRSVSWYQQTPGQGLQFLFEYFSETQRNKGNFPGRFSGRQFSNSRSEMNVSTLELGDSALYLCASSLRDINTGELFFGEGSRLTVL.

This rearrangement joins TRBV6-1 to TRBJ1-2; D call uncertain. The germline V gene has CDR1 MNHNS and CDR2 SASEGT. The V end lost 7 bases, the J end lost 5 bases, and 14 bases lay between the germline ends. The length of the CDR3 is 13 residues. CDR3 loop: CASTPDLFYGYTF. Written as DNA, the CDR3 is TGTGCCAGCACCCCGGACCTCTTTTATGGCTACACCTTC.

The chain joins TRBV19 to TRBJ2-7; TRBD1 agrees at 10 bases. The germline V gene has CDR1 LNHDA and CDR2 SQIVND (reference sequence). CDR3 size: 15 residues. J was trimmed by 2 bases and V by 1 base; bases with no gene match: 2. Written as DNA, the CDR3 is TGTGCCAGTAGTATAGCCGGGACAGGGGCCTACGAGCAGTACTTC. It codes for CASSIAGTGAYEQYF.

This clonotype was recorded a few times. The V gene is TRBV28, the J gene TRBJ1-5; D gene ambiguous. This CDR3 is 14 amino acids long. CDR1 and CDR2 from the germline V gene are MDHEN and SYDVKM. V lost 6 bases to trimming and J lost 4 bases, with 13 bases between them. The CDR3 bases are TGTGCCAGCAGCCGACCGGGTGAGAATCAGCCCCAGCATTTT. Translated: CASSRPGENQPQHF.

This clonotype was detected a few times. The chain uses TRBV3-1 and TRBJ2-5; D gene ambiguous. Germline-derived CDR1 and CDR2 are LGHDT and YNNKEL (reference sequence). CDR3 size: 13 residues. V lost 5 bases to trimming and J lost 5 bases, with 12 bases between them. Here the CDR3 reads CASSFPLGETQYF. For the CDR3, the DNA is TGTGCCAGCAGCTTCCCACTCGGGGAGACCCAGTACTTC.

The chain couples TRBV12-3 or TRBV12-4 to TRBJ2-1; the D gene is possibly TRBD1 (6 bases). This CDR3 has 14 amino acids. V was cut by 1 base and J by 7 bases, with 11 bases left in between. The DNA for the CDR3 is TGTGCCAGCAGTTTAGGGACAGACCTAAATGAGCAGTTCTTC. This encodes CASSLGTDLNEQFF.

In this sample, this clonotype turned up a few times. The chain carries TRBV28 and TRBJ2-7, with 15 bases aligning to TRBD2. Per the germline V gene, CDR1 is MDHEN and CDR2 is SYDVKM. The CDR3 has 13 amino acids. V dropped 11 bases and J dropped 5; count of bases not matched to a gene: 4. The CDR3 region is CAGRTSGRDEQYF. CDR3 bases: TGTGCCGGACGGACTAGCGGGAGGGACGAGCAGTACTTC.

In DNA form, the CDR3 reads TGCGCCAGCAGCTCTACAGGGACCTACAATGAGCAGTTCTTC. Its translation: CASSSTGTYNEQFF. The rearrangement joins TRBV5-1 to TRBJ2-1; maybe TRBD1 (6 bases). Germline-derived CDR1 and CDR2 are SGHRS and YFSETQ. Trimming took 3 bases from V and 2 from J, leaving 9 bases between them. CDR3 length equals 14 residues.

This clonotype was observed a handful of times. The rearrangement links TRBV5-1 to TRBJ2-7; 9 bases align to TRBD1. CDR1 is SGHRS and CDR2 is YFSETQ in the germline V gene. Germline trimming cut 4 bases from V and 3 bases from J; bases unmatched to any gene: 5. The CDR3 runs 14 residues. Written as DNA, the CDR3 is TGCGCCAGCAGCCCGGACAGGGGACTCTACGAGCAGTACTTC. Translating gives CASSPDRGLYEQYF.

This clonotype has only a few counts. The V call is TRBV7-2, the J call TRBJ2-1; D may correspond to TRBD1 or TRBD2 (5 bases each). Germline values: CDR1 SGHTA, CDR2 FQGNSA. This CDR3 contains 15 residues. V lost 5 bases and J lost 7, with 18 bases in between. The CDR3 nucleotides read TGTGCCAGCAGCCCCAGAGGAGTTGGGGGAAATGAGCAGTTCTTC. It codes for CASSPRGVGGNEQFF.

J is TRBJ1-4 and V is TRBV27; 7 nucleotides line up with TRBD1. Germline V gene data show CDR1 as MNHEY and CDR2 as SMNVEV (reference sequence). The CDR3 extends over 15 amino acids. Trimming cost V 6 bases and J 3 bases; bases outside gene matches: 7. CDR3 region: CASRPQGEANEKLFF. Here the CDR3 DNA reads TGTGCCAGCAGACCGCAGGGGGAGGCTAATGAAAAACTGTTTTTT.

In this sample, this clonotype turned up a few times. The genes are TRBV4-1 and TRBJ1-2; D unclear. This CDR3 is 18 amino acids long. Germline V gene sequence: CDR1 MGHRA, CDR2 YSYEKL. Trimming took off 4 bases at V and 0 bases at J, with 21 bases between the two ends. This CDR3 reads CASSLLPMAGFTNYGYTF. The CDR3 nucleotides are TGCGCCAGCAGCCTCTTACCAATGGCAGGCTTTACTAACTATGGCTACACCTTC.

This clonotype has at least ten counts. The CDR3 sequence is CSDRFRDRVGDTQYF. The CDR3 nucleotides are TGCAGCGATCGCTTCCGGGACAGGGTTGGAGATACGCAGTATTTT. This sequence joins TRBV29-1 and TRBJ2-3; 9 bases are a match to TRBD1. Germline-derived CDR1 and CDR2 are SQVTM and ANQGSEA. CDR3 size: 15 residues. V was clipped by 7 bases and J by 5 bases; unmatched bases: 13.

The chain recombines TRBV18 with TRBJ2-7, with TRBD1 matching over 9 bases. The V and J ends lost 2 bases and 2 bases, in that order; junction bases with no gene match: 4. Germline CDR1 is KGHSH and CDR2 is LQKENI. The length of the CDR3 is 15 residues. DNA for the CDR3: TGTGCCAGCTCACCAGGACAGGGGATAACCTACGAGCAGTACTTC. The encoded protein is CASSPGQGITYEQYF.

V usage is TRBV7-2 and J usage is TRBJ1-2; D is unclear. Trimming left V 1 base short and J 8 bases short, with 17 bases between. Per the germline V gene, CDR1 is SGHTA and CDR2 is FQGNSA. The CDR3 loop spans 15 amino acids. CDR3 sequence: CASSLDQSGRMGYTF. The CDR3 DNA reads TGTGCCAGCAGCTTAGATCAGTCCGGGCGTATGGGCTACACCTTC.

In this sample, this clonotype turned up a few times. This chain uses TRBV20-1 with TRBJ1-5, with 10 bases aligning to TRBD1. CDR3 size: 16 residues. V shed 4 bases, J shed 2 bases, and the junction held 8 bases outside the gene matches. CDR1 is DFQATT, CDR2 SNEGSKA, per germline (reference sequence). The CDR3 sequence: CSANPVGTGGNQPQHF. The CDR3 nucleotides are TGCAGTGCTAACCCCGTGGGGACAGGGGGCAATCAGCCCCAGCATTTT.

The CDR3: CAISEQGQGGNIQYF. CDR3 nucleotides: TGTGCCATCAGTGAACAGGGACAGGGAGGAAACATTCAGTACTTC. The V and J genes are TRBV10-3 and TRBJ2-4, with 9 bases fitting TRBD1. V trimming: 3 bases; J trimming: 6 bases; junction bases outside the gene matches: 6. This CDR3 has 15 amino acids. The germline CDR1 and CDR2 sequences are ENHRY and SYGVKD.

This chain joins TRBV7-8 and TRBJ2-7; TRBD1 aligns across 8 bases. Germline V gene sequence: CDR1 SGHVS, CDR2 FQNEAQ. The ends lost 9 bases at V and 3 bases at J; junction bases unmatched: 10. This CDR3 region has 14 residues. CDR3 loop: CASTGETGDYEQYF. The CDR3 coding sequence is TGTGCCAGTACGGGGGAGACAGGGGACTACGAGCAGTACTTC.

This clonotype was observed a handful of times. The rearrangement joins TRBV19 to TRBJ1-2; D uncertain. The CDR3 is 14 amino acids. The V and J ends lost 7 bases and 3 bases respectively, with 15 bases between them. The germline gives CDR1 LNHDA, CDR2 SQIVND (reference sequence). CDR3 DNA sequence: TGTGCCAGTAAGAGAGAGACCGAAGACTATGGCTACACCTTC. Translating it yields CASKRETEDYGYTF.